This T cell receptor beta chain came from a study of beta chain features in type 1 diabetes (dated by TCRdb to between 2017 and 2018). Regarding the complete study: No differences in mean age, gender distribution, total cell number or subset yield were found between patients and healthy donors. A total of 100 million to 140 million sorted cells were examined across all samples, and the number of cells per subset was strongly correlated with RNA yield. Whereas all 30 or so donors provided naive and central memory subsets, regulatory and stem cell-like memory subsets were isolated from just 8 patients and roughly 8 healthy donors. In the study, TCRB repertoires of sorted circulating CD4+ T cell subsets from recently diagnosed type 1 diabetes patients were compared with those of matched healthy donors.

On this clone: Its antigen is still unknown. Base qualities are not provided; no much larger clone lies one nucleotide away. The sample carries other DNA sequences with the same CDR3.

Each donor gave one peripheral blood draw, roughly 0.11 L on average, collected into heparinised tubes. Naive, central memory, regulatory and stem cell-like memory CD4+ T cells were sorted on a BD FACSAria II using a panel including CD45RO, CCR7, CD25, CD127, CD95 and CD27. A purity above 95% was achieved for all sorted populations. PBMCs were isolated right away by Lymphoprep density gradient centrifugation and were stained directly, without culture. So that batch effects would be minimized, each experiment stained and sorted samples in pairs, pairing one healthy donor with one patient. Points the paper makes about the study in general: Because small numbers of individuals were included in the HLA sub-analyses, any influence of HLA type on TCRB rearrangement was left unresolved. Type 1 diabetes patients showed a moderate but significant shortening of TCRB CDR3 length in all four CD4+ subsets. The naive, central memory and regulatory TCRB repertoires appeared to resemble one another more closely among patients than among healthy donors. Shorter templates might have been favored by PCR, but patient and control samples were amplified and corrected together, so both groups would have been affected equally by any skew. At VDJ recombination sites, patients with type 1 diabetes made fewer insertions and deleted more nucleotides, a pattern implying thymic rearrangement abnormalities. Because cDNA was sequenced instead of genomic DNA, highly expressing activated cells could be over-represented, though the groups showed no difference in activation or CD3 levels.

All of the isolated RNA was reverse transcribed with the High Capacity cDNA Reverse Transcription Kit, so expressed TCRB transcripts were sequenced. Deep immunoSEQ sequencing was applied to naive, central memory and regulatory T cell samples, giving an average of roughly 3.5 million total reads per sample. Sorted cells were lysed in RLT buffer and RNA was extracted with DNase-treated RNeasy Micro or Mini kits, depending on cell number. To prevent cross-contamination, each cell subset was processed individually, whereas patient and healthy donor samples were processed jointly. TCRB sequences were amplified from cDNA with the immunoSEQ multiplex PCR, producing 87-bp fragments spanning the CDR3 region. Amplicons were sequenced on the Illumina HiSeq platform. In the authors' own workflow: PCR bias was corrected computationally using synthetic template baselines, and reads within Hamming distance 2 were collapsed, with unmergeable singletons discarded. Reads were aligned against IMGT to assign V, D and J genes, CDR3 length and insertions or deletions at six rearrangement sites. Clonotype counts were normalized to sorted cell number within each subset before computing true diversity and Gini coefficients with the tcR R package. The overlap coefficient, calculated on TCRB nucleotide sequences, was used to quantify repertoire sharing. Out-of-frame TCRB sequences from naive cells were analyzed to stand in for the pre-selection repertoire. As stored in TCRdb, this immuneACCESS dataset retains in-frame rearrangements with V and J assigned. A fraction of the clones does not appear; measured against another copy, unresolved V genes explain less than half of the discrepancy, and the remainder lacks a known reason. For V, J and clone size, that table is used; D and trimming come from the DNA. In this sample the table shows a few hundred thousand clones, 10% to 15% of which occur a single time. The ten biggest clones cover over 0.008% of the sample.

The germline V gene gives CDR1 as ENHRY and CDR2 as SYGVKD. V is shortened by 0 bases, J by 3 bases, and the region joining them spans 8 bases. Reading from cysteine to phenylalanine, the CDR3 counts 14 amino acids. Just CDR3 DNA is preserved here, 42 bases in frame from base 1. Sequenced material: naive CD4+ T cells from blood. The cell subset or site label, read with the paper, signifies: true naive CD4+ T cells. The sequence was collected from a woman aged 18-35 years with type 1 diabetes. The chain couples TRBV10-3 to TRBJ2-5; no confident D gene assignment can be made. At the DNA level, the sequence is TGTGCCATCAGTGAGTCGAACAGTAAAGAGACCCAGTACTTC. Its amino acids are CAISESNSKETQYF.